The 3 T cell receptor beta chains below all came from one sample that was sequenced in a study of cytomegalovirus exposure and HLA in healthy donors. The PCR contained 60 Vbeta and 13 Jbeta primers. This table comes from immunoSEQ multiplex PCR, and its TCRdb copy is limited to in-frame clones, with some not included. The repertoire holds about 91,000 clones, with over 75% as singletons. The material sequenced was PBMCs. Source of these receptors: a male donor in good health and CMV-seropositive.

The chain is built from TRBV19 and TRBJ2-1; 9 positions match TRBD1. Germline CDR1 and CDR2: LNHDA and SQIVND (reference sequence). The CDR3 sequence is 15 residues long. The V segment lost 5 bases and the J segment 5 bases; nucleotides outside the gene matches: 7. The CDR3 protein is CASSGPGQGNNEQFF. For the CDR3, the DNA is TGTGCCAGTAGTGGACCGGGACAGGGAAACAATGAGCAGTTCTTC. Full variable domain (remainder filled in from reference TRBV19 and TRBJ2-1): DGGITQSPKYLFRKEGQNVTLSCEQNLNHDAMYWYRQDPGQGLRLIYYSQIVNDFQKGDIAEGYSVSREKKESFPLTVTSAQKNPTAFYLCASSGPGQGNNEQFFGPGTRLTVL.

This clone was detected only a few times. This rearrangement joins TRBV19 to TRBJ2-7; 10 nucleotides agree with TRBD1. CDR1 is LNHDA, CDR2 SQIVND, per germline (reference sequence). CDR3 length equals 15 residues. The V segment lost 3 bases and the J segment 5 bases; nucleotides outside the gene matches: 7. Here the CDR3 reads CASSMTGGAPDEQYF. CDR3 nucleotides: TGTGCCAGTAGTATGACAGGGGGCGCCCCGGACGAGCAGTACTTC.

The chain uses TRBV7-2 and TRBJ2-5; 7 nucleotides match TRBD1. The V and J ends lost 5 bases and 5 bases, in that order; junction bases with no gene match: 5. CDR3 length: 13 amino acids. Germline CDR1 is SGHTA and CDR2 is FQGNSA. CDR3 nucleotide sequence: TGTGCCAGCAGCGGTGGGACAGCGGAGACCCAGTACTTC. As protein: CASSGGTAETQYF.